There are a few counts of the clone carrying this T cell receptor (beta chain). The sample is drawn from a study of blood T cells in healthy people across ages. A sample-barcoded 5' primer and a J-beta primer mix were used in a second PCR of roughly 7 to 12 cycles. TCRdb reprocessed the 5' RACE reads via MiXCR and lists one record per CDR3 protein. The sample holds 650,000 to 1,000,000 distinct CDR3 sequences, 35% to 40% seen once. The CDR3 totals 13 residues. V lost 7 bases to trimming and J lost 7 bases, with 14 bases between them. Sequencing was done on a sample of blood. This clonotype was obtained from a man between 18 and 35 years old in good health. The chain recombines TRBV12-3 or TRBV12-4 with TRBJ2-1; D might be TRBD1 (5 bases). CDR3 bases: TGTGCCAGCACCCCCAGGGCCCAGAATGAGCAGTTCTTC. Its protein product is CASTPRAQNEQFF.